One and the same sample provided the 25 T cell receptor beta chains below, sequenced in a study of T cells in Graves' hyperthyroidism and ophthalmopathy. RNA transcripts served as the template for amplifying TCR beta CDR3 regions. The TCR CDR3 first-round RT-PCR relied on the HTBI primer set. TCRdb re-analysed the multiplex PCR reads in MiXCR, keeping a single row per CDR3 protein. The table has a few hundred thousand distinct CDR3 sequences, around 15% seen once; the top ten hold 34%. The specimen sequenced was blood. These receptor sequences come from a woman between 35 and 50 years old with Graves' ophthalmopathy.

This clonotype was recorded at least ten times. The chain is built from TRBV11-3 and TRBJ2-7; D not resolved. The length of the CDR3 is 14 residues. The V gene lost 5 bases and the J gene lost 7 bases, with 18 bases spanning the gap. Germline V CDR1 and CDR2: SGHNT, YENEEA. This CDR3 is CASSPRTNPREQYF. The CDR3 bases are TGTGCCAGCAGCCCGCGGACCAACCCACGGGAGCAGTACTTC.

Many counts were recorded for this clonotype. This rearrangement joins TRBV13 to TRBJ2-7; D is uncertain. V lost 0 bases and J 3 bases, leaving 6 bases between the germline ends. This CDR3 spans 13 amino acids. The V gene's germline CDR1 is PRHDT and CDR2 FYEKMQ (reference sequence). The CDR3 DNA reads TGTGCCAGCAGCTTAGGCCGGATCTACGAGCAGTACTTC. Protein product: CASSLGRIYEQYF.

This clonotype was detected many times. The rearrangement joins TRBV20-1 to TRBJ1-2; 8 bases fit TRBD1. J was trimmed by 4 bases and V by 0 bases; bases with no gene match: 7. CDR1 and CDR2 from the germline V gene are DFQATT and SNEGSKA (reference sequence). The CDR3 runs to 15 residues. The CDR3 sequence: CSAREWTGFGYGYTF. The CDR3 DNA reads as TGCAGTGCTAGAGAGTGGACAGGGTTTGGCTATGGCTACACCTTC.

The chain links TRBV11-2 to TRBJ1-5; D is ambiguous. The germline V gene has CDR1 SGHAT and CDR2 FQNNGV. This CDR3 comprises 13 residues. The V end was cut by 0 bases, the J end by 6 bases, with 6 bases between. The CDR3 bases are TGTGCCAGCAGCTTAGATTGGGGTCAGCCCCAGCATTTT. As protein: CASSLDWGQPQHF. Complete variable domain (other parts from reference TRBV11-2 and TRBJ1-5): EAGVAQSPRYKIIEKRQSVAFWCNPISGHATLYWYQQILGQGPKLLIQFQNNGVVDDSQLPKDRFSAERLKGVDSTLKIQPAKLEDSAVYLCASSLDWGQPQHFGDGTRLSIL.

This clonotype showed up many times. Relative to the germline gene, one junction end is altered; a read error may explain this. V usage is TRBV7-7 and J usage is TRBJ2-2; D unclear. Germline V gives CDR1 SSHAT, CDR2 FNYEAQ (reference sequence). The CDR3 has 13 residues. CDR3 DNA: TGTGCTAGCAGCTTTGGCAAAACCGGGGAGCTGTTTTTT. Its protein product is CASSFGKTGELFF.

At least ten counts were recorded for this clonotype. The V call is TRBV7-2, the J call TRBJ2-5; 10 bases match TRBD2. The CDR3 contains 16 residues. CDR1 and CDR2 (germline): SGHTA, FQGNSA. J lost 2 bases, V lost 1 base, and 4 bases had no gene match. Here the CDR3 reads CASSLGAGGQQETQYF. CDR3 DNA sequence: TGTGCCAGCAGCTTAGGAGCGGGGGGGCAGCAAGAGACCCAGTACTTC.

The rearrangement joins TRBV15 to TRBJ1-1; perhaps TRBD1 as D (5 bases). Germline CDR1 LNHNV, CDR2 YYDKDF (reference sequence). Deletions cut 5 bases from V and 7 bases from J, with 14 bases between. The CDR3 is 13 amino acids. The CDR3, as DNA: TGTGCCACCAGCGGACACCCGGAGGGTGAAGCTTTCTTT. Protein product: CATSGHPEGEAFF.

This clonotype was counted many times. This chain connects TRBV20-1 to TRBJ2-1; 9 bases fit TRBD2. V lost 6 bases and J lost 0; bases outside the gene matches: 9. Germline assignment: CDR1 DFQATT and CDR2 SNEGSKA (reference sequence). The CDR3 has 16 residues. The CDR3 reads CSANQRGVSSYNEQFF. CDR3 coding DNA: TGCAGTGCAAACCAGCGGGGGGTAAGCTCCTACAATGAGCAGTTCTTC.

This clonotype was recorded many times. This chain's CDR3 is CASRAGTAYMNTEAFF. The CDR3 DNA reads TGTGCCAGCAGGGCCGGGACAGCCTATATGAACACTGAAGCTTTCTTT. The V and J genes are TRBV6-1 and TRBJ1-1, with TRBD1 identical over 7 bases. Germline V CDR1 and CDR2: MNHNS, SASEGT. This CDR3 is 16 amino acids long. J lost 0 bases, V lost 6 bases, and 10 bases had no gene match.

This clonotype was counted many times. This chain links TRBV20-1 with TRBJ2-1; 15 bases are shared with TRBD2. The CDR3 has 18 residues. After removal of 1 base from V and 2 bases from J, the junction contained 6 bases not matched to a gene. The germline CDR1 and CDR2 sequences are DFQATT and SNEGSKA (reference sequence). CDR3 nucleotides: TGCAGTGCTAGAGTGATAGGACTAGCGGGAGGGCCCTACAATGAGCAGTTCTTC. Translation gives CSARVIGLAGGPYNEQFF.

The chain employs TRBV20-1 and TRBJ1-5; maybe TRBD1 (5 bases). This CDR3 has 14 residues. V dropped 6 bases and J dropped 0 bases, with 12 bases sitting between them. The germline V gene has CDR1 DFQATT and CDR2 SNEGSKA (reference sequence). CDR3 loop: CSAQTVNSNQPQHF. CDR3 nucleotides: TGCAGTGCCCAGACAGTTAATAGCAATCAGCCCCAGCATTTT.

This clonotype was found many times. The rearrangement uses TRBV28 and TRBJ1-2; 9 bases line up with TRBD1. This CDR3 contains 15 residues. Losses at the gene ends were 6 bases for V and 4 bases for J; bases not matched to a gene: 9. Per germline, CDR1 MDHEN and CDR2 SYDVKM. The CDR3, as DNA: TGTGCCAGCAGACAAACAGGGGGCGCTCCCTATGGCTACACCTTC. Protein product: CASRQTGGAPYGYTF.

The genes are TRBV3-1 and TRBJ1-2, with D tentatively TRBD1 (5 bases). Trimming left V 9 bases short and J 2 bases short, with 10 bases between. The CDR3 has 12 residues. The germline V gene has CDR1 LGHDT and CDR2 YNNKEL (reference sequence). CDR3 sequence reads: CASSQVNYGYTF. CDR3 bases: TGTGCCAGTTCACAGGTAAACTATGGCTACACCTTC.

In its sample, this clonotype was seen a few times. V is TRBV5-1 and J is TRBJ1-3, with TRBD1 matching 8 bases. The junction had 3 bases not matched to a gene; V was cut back by 1 base and J by 3 bases. CDR3 size: 15 residues. Per the germline V gene, CDR1 is SGHRS and CDR2 is YFSETQ. The CDR3 protein is CASSLSRGLGNTIYF. CDR3 coding DNA: TGCGCCAGCAGCTTGAGCAGGGGGCTTGGAAACACCATATATTTT.

This clonotype occurred many times. The chain recombines TRBV7-2 with TRBJ2-1; the D is unclear. Germline CDR1 and CDR2: SGHTA and FQGNSA. V was cut by 0 bases and J by 5 bases, with 5 bases left in between. CDR3 length equals 13 residues. In DNA form, the CDR3 reads TGTGCCAGCAGCTTAGCGCGGAACAATGAGCAGTTCTTC. Translation gives CASSLARNNEQFF.

This clonotype was picked up a small number of times. The rearrangement joins TRBV6-1 to TRBJ2-7, with no clear D. The germline V and J ends were trimmed by 5 bases and 7 bases, with 15 bases remaining between them. There are 13 residues in the CDR3. CDR1 MNHNS and CDR2 SASEGT come from the germline V gene. The CDR3 coding sequence is TGTGCCAGCAGTTATCCTGAGACCGGTGAGCAGTACTTC. Protein product: CASSYPETGEQYF.

The chain joins TRBV10-2 to TRBJ2-1; 13 nucleotides line up with TRBD2. V trimming: 6 bases; J trimming: 1 base; junction bases outside the gene matches: 12. The CDR3 length is 19 residues. The V gene's germline CDR1 is WSHSY and CDR2 SAAADI. CDR3 nucleotides: TGCGCCAGCAGAGGCACTAGCGGGAGGGCCGTAGGTTCCTACAATGAGCAGTTCTTC. This translates into CASRGTSGRAVGSYNEQFF.

This clonotype was picked up many times. The chain uses TRBV20-1 and TRBJ1-1, with 9 bases matching TRBD1. The V gene end was trimmed by 2 bases and the J gene end by 5 bases; junction bases not matched to a gene: 6. Germline V gene lookup returns CDR1 DFQATT and CDR2 SNEGSKA (reference sequence). This CDR3 spans 14 amino acids. In DNA form, the CDR3 reads TGCAGTGCTAGACCCACAGGGGGCCGGACTGAAGCTTTCTTT. Translating it yields CSARPTGGRTEAFF.

This clonotype was counted at least ten times. V usage is TRBV28 and J usage is TRBJ2-1; D tentatively fits TRBD1 or TRBD2 (5 bases each). CDR3 size: 14 residues. Trimming took off 6 bases at V and 5 bases at J, with 14 bases between the two ends. Germline-derived CDR1 and CDR2 are MDHEN and SYDVKM. The CDR3 here is CASRDGGLNNEQFF. The CDR3, as DNA: TGTGCCAGCAGGGATGGGGGATTGAACAATGAGCAGTTCTTC.

This clonotype came up many times. This chain joins TRBV19 and TRBJ2-5, with D possibly called TRBD1 or TRBD2 (5 bases each). Deletions cut 3 bases from V and 4 bases from J, with 18 bases between. The CDR3 length is 16 residues. Germline CDR1 LNHDA, CDR2 SQIVND (reference sequence). CDR3 residues: CASSMGRAGIRETQYF. CDR3 nucleotide sequence: TGTGCCAGTAGTATGGGGCGGGCTGGAATTAGAGAGACCCAGTACTTC.

The rearrangement links TRBV4-2 to TRBJ2-2; TRBD1 agrees at 7 bases. The CDR3 is 18 residues long. CDR1 and CDR2 (germline): LGHNA, YNFKEQ. V lost 2 bases and J lost 3; bases outside the gene matches: 12. CDR3 DNA: TGTGCCAGCAGCCAACCTCTGGACAGGCGAGCTTACACCGGGGAGCTGTTTTTT. This sequence encodes CASSQPLDRRAYTGELFF.

V and J are TRBV6-1 and TRBJ2-1; 7 bases match TRBD2. The germline V gene encodes CDR1 MNHNS and CDR2 SASEGT. There are 15 residues in the CDR3. The J segment lost 7 bases and the V segment lost 7 bases, leaving 13 bases of the junction unmatched. CDR3 nucleotide sequence: TGTGCCAGCAATGCCGTCGGGGGAGGGCCGAATGAGCAGTTCTTC. Residues: CASNAVGGGPNEQFF.

This clonotype was observed many times. This chain connects TRBV20-1 to TRBJ2-1; D is perhaps TRBD1 (6 bases). Germline CDR1 and CDR2: DFQATT and SNEGSKA (reference sequence). The length of the CDR3 is 13 residues. Trimming removed 5 bases at V and 8 bases at J, with 16 bases between. CDR3 sequence reads: CSAGRGSDDEQFF. The CDR3 nucleotides are TGCAGTGCTGGTAGGGGGTCGGACGATGAGCAGTTCTTC.

In its sample, this clonotype was seen many times. V usage is TRBV15 and J usage is TRBJ1-2; possibly TRBD1 for D (5 bases). Germline CDR1 is LNHNV and CDR2 is YYDKDF (reference sequence). This CDR3 is built from 12 residues. The V gene lost 5 bases and the J gene lost 8 bases, with 12 bases spanning the gap. The CDR3 nucleotides are TGTGCCACCAGCCGGGACCAACGGGGCTACACCTTC. Protein sequence: CATSRDQRGYTF.

Only a few counts were recorded for this clonotype. The V and J genes are TRBV29-1 and TRBJ2-2, with 9 nucleotides matching TRBD2. The CDR3 totals 14 residues. Germline V gene lookup returns CDR1 SQVTM and CDR2 ANQGSEA. Trimming cost V 4 bases and J 7 bases; bases outside gene matches: 7. CDR3 DNA sequence: TGCAGCGTTGCTAGCGGGATCGTGGGCGGGGAGCTGTTTTTT. Protein: CSVASGIVGGELFF.